The sequence of this T cell receptor beta chain was determined in a study of cytomegalovirus exposure and HLA in healthy donors. Whole-study context: Among the approximately 400 donors who were genotyped, 81% fell in the genetic ancestry cluster that is associated with self-reported Caucasian donors. Study-wide results and caveats: The study carried out a later analysis of TCR beta sequences. It associated approximately 15,000 of them with specific HLA alleles at a false discovery rate of 0.05.

Concerning this clone itself: Its antigen is not known.

Trimming removed 4 bases at V and 6 bases at J, with 9 bases between. The CDR3 is 13 amino acids. Germline V lookup: CDR1 SNHLY, CDR2 FYNNEI. In the PCR, 60 Vbeta and 13 Jbeta primers were used. TCRdb keeps only in-frame clones here, not all; method: immunoSEQ multiplex PCR. The sample contains some 150,000 clones, approximately 8.9% of which appear only once. Sequenced input: PBMCs. This chain links TRBV2 with TRBJ2-2; D is possibly TRBD1 (5 bases). The TCR originated in a woman in her thirties or forties in good health and CMV-seropositive. In DNA, the CDR3 is TGTGCCAGCAGTGTGGCCAGGGCCGGGGAGCTGTTTTTT. It encodes CASSVARAGELFF.